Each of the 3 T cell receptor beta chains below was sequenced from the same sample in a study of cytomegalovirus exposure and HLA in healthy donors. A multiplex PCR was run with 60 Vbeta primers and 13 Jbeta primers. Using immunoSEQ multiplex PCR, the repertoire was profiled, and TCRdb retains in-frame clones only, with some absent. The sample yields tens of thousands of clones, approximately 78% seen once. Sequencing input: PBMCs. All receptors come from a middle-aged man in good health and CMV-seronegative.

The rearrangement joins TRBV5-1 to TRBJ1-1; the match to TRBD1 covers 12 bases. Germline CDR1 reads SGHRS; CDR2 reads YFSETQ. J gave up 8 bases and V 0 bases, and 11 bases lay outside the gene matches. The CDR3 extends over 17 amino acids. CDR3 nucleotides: TGCGCCAGCAGCTTGGCTCCCGGGACAGGGGGCGCGAGGGAAGCTTTCTTT. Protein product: CASSLAPGTGGAREAFF.

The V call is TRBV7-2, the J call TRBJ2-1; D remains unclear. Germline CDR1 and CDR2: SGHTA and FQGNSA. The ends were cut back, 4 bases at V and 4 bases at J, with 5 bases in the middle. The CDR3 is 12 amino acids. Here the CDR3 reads CASSSLYNEQFF. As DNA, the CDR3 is TGTGCCAGCAGCTCACTATACAATGAGCAGTTCTTC.

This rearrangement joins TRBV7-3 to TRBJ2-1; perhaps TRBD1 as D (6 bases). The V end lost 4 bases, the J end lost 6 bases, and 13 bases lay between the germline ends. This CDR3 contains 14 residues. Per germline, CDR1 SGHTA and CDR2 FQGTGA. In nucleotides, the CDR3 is TGTGCCAGCAGCTCACAGGGCGGTGTCAATGAGCAGTTCTTC. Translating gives CASSSQGGVNEQFF.